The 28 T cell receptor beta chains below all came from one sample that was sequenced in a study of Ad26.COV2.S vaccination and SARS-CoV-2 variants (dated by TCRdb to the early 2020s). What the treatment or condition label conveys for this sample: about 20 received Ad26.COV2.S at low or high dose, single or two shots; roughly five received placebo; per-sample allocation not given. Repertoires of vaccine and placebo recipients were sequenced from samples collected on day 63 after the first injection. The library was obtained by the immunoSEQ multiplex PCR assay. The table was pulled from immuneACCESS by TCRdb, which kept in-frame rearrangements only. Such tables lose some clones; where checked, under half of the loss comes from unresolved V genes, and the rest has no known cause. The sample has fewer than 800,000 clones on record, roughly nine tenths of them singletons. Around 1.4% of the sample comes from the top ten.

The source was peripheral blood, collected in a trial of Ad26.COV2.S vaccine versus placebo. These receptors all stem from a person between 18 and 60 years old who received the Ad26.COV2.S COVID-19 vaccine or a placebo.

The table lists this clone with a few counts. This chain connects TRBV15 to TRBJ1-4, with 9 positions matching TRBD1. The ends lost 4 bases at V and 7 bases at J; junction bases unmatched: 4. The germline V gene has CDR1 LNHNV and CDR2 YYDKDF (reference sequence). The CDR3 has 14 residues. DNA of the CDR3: TGTGCCACCAGCAAACCGGGACAGGGTGAAAAACTGTTTTTT. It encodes CATSKPGQGEKLFF. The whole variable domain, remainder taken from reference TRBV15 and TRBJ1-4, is DAMVIQNPRYQVTQFGKPVTLSCSQTLNHNVMYWYQQKSSQAPKLLFHYYDKDFNNEADTPDNFQSRRPNTSFCFLDIRSPGLGDTAMYLCATSKPGQGEKLFFGSGTQLSVL.

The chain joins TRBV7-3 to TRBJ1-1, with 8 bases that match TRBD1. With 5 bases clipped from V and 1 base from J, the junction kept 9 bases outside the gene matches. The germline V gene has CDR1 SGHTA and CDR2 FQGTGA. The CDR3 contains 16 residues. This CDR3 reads CASSPRPGTGNTEAFF. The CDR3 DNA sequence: TGTGCCAGCAGCCCCCGTCCCGGGACAGGGAACACTGAAGCTTTCTTT.

The CDR3 sequence is CASSSRLAKSTDTQYF. The CDR3 nucleotides are TGTGCCAGCAGCTCCAGACTAGCGAAAAGCACAGATACGCAGTATTTT. The chain joins TRBV5-4 to TRBJ2-3; 8 positions match TRBD2. J was trimmed by 0 bases and V by 3 bases; bases with no gene match: 6. The CDR3 extends over 16 amino acids. Germline CDR1 reads SGHNT; CDR2 reads YYREEE (reference sequence).

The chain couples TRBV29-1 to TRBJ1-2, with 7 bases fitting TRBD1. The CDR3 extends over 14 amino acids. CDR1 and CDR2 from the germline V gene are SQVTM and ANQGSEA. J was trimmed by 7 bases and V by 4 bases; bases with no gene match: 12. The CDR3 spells CSVASGDRGPGYTF. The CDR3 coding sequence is TGCAGCGTTGCATCGGGGGACAGAGGCCCTGGCTACACCTTC.

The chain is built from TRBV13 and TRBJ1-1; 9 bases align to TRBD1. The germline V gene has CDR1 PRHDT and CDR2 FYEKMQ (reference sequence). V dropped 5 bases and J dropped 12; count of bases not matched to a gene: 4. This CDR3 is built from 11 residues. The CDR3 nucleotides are TGTGCCAGCAGCGGGACAGGGTGGACTTTCTTT. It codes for CASSGTGWTFF.

The CDR3 region is CASSPATGSNEKLFF. In DNA form, the CDR3 reads TGTGCCAGCTCACCCGCGACTGGCTCTAATGAAAAACTGTTTTTT. The V and J genes are TRBV18 and TRBJ1-4, with unresolved D. Germline V gene sequence: CDR1 KGHSH, CDR2 LQKENI. The CDR3 is 15 residues long. The V end was cut by 3 bases, the J end by 3 bases, with 11 bases between. The full variable domain, rest sourced from reference TRBV18 and TRBJ1-4, is NAGVMQNPRHLVRRRGQEARLRCSPMKGHSHVYWYRQLPEEGLKFMVYLQKENIIDESGMPKERFSAEFPKEGPSILRIQQVVRGDSAAYFCASSPATGSNEKLFFGSGTQLSVL.

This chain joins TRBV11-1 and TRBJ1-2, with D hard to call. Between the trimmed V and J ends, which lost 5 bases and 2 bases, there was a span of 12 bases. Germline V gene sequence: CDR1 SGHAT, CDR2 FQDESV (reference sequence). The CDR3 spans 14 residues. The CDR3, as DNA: TGTGCCAGCAGCGCCTATTCCAGAAACTATGGCTACACCTTC. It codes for CASSAYSRNYGYTF. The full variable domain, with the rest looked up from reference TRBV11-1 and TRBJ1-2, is EAEVAQSPRYKITEKSQAVAFWCDPISGHATLYWYRQILGQGPELLVQFQDESVVDDSQLPKDRFSAERLKGVDSTLKIQPAELGDSAMYLCASSAYSRNYGYTFGSGTRLTVV.

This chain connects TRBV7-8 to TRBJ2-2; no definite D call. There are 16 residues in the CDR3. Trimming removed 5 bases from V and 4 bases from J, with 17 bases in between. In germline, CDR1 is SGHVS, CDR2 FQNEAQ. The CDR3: CASSPLGERSTGELFF. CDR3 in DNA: TGTGCCAGCAGCCCCTTGGGTGAAAGGAGCACCGGGGAGCTGTTTTTT.

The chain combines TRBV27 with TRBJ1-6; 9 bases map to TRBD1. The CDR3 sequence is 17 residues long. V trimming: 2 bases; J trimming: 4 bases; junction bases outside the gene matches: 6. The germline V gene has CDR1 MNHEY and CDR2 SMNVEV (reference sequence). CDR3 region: CASSLKMDRGYNSPLHF. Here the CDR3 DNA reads TGTGCCAGCAGTTTAAAAATGGACAGGGGTTATAATTCACCCCTCCACTTT.

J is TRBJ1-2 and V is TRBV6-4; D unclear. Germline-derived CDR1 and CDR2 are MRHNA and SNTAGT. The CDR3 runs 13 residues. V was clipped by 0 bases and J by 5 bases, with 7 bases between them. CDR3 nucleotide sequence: TGTGCCAGCAGTGACTCGGGCGATTATGGCTACACCTTC. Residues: CASSDSGDYGYTF.

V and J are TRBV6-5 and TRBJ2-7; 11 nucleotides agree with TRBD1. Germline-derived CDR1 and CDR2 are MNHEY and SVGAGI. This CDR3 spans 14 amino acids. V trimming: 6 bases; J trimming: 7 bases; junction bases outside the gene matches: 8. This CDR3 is CASRPGQGGEEQYF. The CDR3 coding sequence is TGTGCCAGCAGACCGGGACAGGGGGGAGAAGAGCAGTACTTC.

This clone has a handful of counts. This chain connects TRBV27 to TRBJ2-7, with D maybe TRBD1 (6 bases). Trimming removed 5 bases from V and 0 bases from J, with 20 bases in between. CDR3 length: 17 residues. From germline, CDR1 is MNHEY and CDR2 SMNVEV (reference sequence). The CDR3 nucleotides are TGTGCCAGCAGTACCCGGGTGACAGGAGCCTCCTCCTACGAGCAGTACTTC. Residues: CASSTRVTGASSYEQYF.

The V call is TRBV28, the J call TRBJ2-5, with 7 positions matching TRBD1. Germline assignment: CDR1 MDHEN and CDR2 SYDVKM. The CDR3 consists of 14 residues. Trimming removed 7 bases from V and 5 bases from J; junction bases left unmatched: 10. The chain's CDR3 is CASNNLGGEETQYF. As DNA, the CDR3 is TGTGCCAGCAACAACTTAGGGGGCGAGGAGACCCAGTACTTC.

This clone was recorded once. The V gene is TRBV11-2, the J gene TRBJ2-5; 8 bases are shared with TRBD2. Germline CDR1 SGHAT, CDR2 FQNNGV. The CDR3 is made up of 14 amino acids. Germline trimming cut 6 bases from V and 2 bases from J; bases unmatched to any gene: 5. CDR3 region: CASRAAGGQETQYF. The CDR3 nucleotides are TGTGCCAGCAGGGCCGCGGGGGGACAAGAGACCCAGTACTTC.

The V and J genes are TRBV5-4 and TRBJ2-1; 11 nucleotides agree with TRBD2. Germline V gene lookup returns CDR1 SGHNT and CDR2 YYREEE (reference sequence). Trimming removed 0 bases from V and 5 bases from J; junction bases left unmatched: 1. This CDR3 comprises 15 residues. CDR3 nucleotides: TGTGCCAGCAGCTTGGTGACTAGCGGGAACAATGAGCAGTTCTTC. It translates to CASSLVTSGNNEQFF.

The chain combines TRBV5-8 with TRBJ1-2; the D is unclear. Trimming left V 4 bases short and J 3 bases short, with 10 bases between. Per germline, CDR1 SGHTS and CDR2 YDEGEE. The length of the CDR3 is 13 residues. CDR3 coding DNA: TGTGCCAGCAGCCTGGGGTCTTACTATGGCTACACCTTC. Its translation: CASSLGSYYGYTF. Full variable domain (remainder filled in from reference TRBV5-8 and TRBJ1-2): EAGVTQSPTHLIKTRGQQATLRCSPISGHTSVYWYQQALGLGLQFLLWYDEGEERNRGNFPPRFSGRQFPNYSSELNVNALELEDSALYLCASSLGSYYGYTFGSGTRLTVV.

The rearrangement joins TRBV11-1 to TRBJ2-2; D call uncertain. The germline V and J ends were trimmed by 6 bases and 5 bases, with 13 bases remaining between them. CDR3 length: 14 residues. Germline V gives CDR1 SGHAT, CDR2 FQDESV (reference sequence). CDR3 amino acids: CASRPGQLTGELFF. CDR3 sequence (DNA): TGTGCCAGCAGGCCGGGCCAGCTGACCGGGGAGCTGTTTTTT. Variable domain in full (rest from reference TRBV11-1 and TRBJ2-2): EAEVAQSPRYKITEKSQAVAFWCDPISGHATLYWYRQILGQGPELLVQFQDESVVDDSQLPKDRFSAERLKGVDSTLKIQPAELGDSAMYLCASRPGQLTGELFFGEGSRLTVL.

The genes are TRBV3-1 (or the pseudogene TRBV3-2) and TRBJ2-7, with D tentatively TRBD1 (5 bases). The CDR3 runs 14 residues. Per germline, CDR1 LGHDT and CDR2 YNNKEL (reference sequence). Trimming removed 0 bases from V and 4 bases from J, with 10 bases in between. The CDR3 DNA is TGTGCCAGCAGCCAAGAGGGCAGGGTGTACGAGCAGTACTTC. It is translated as CASSQEGRVYEQYF.

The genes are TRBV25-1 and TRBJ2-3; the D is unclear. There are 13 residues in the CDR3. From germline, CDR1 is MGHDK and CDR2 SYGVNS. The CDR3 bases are TGTGCTACCCAGGCTGTCCCCAAGGATACGCAGTATTTT. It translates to CATQAVPKDTQYF.

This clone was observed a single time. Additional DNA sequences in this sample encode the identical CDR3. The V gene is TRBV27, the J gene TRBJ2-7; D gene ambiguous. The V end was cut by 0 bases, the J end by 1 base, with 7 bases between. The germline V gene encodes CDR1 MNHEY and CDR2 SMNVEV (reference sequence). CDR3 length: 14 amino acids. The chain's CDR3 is CASSLSGGSYEQYF. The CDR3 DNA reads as TGTGCCAGCAGTTTATCGGGCGGATCCTACGAGCAGTACTTC.

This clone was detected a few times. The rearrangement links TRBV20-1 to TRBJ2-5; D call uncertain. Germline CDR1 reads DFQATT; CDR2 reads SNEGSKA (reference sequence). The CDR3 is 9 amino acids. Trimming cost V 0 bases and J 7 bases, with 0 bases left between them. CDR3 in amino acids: CSARETQYF. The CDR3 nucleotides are TGCAGTGCTAGAGAGACCCAGTACTTC.

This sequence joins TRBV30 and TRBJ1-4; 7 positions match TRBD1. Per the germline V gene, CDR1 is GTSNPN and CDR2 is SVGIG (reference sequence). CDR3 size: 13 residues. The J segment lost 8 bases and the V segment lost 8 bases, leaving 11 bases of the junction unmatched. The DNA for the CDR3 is TGTGCCGCAGGGAGGGGGCAGGAAGAAAAACTGTTTTTT. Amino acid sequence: CAAGRGQEEKLFF.

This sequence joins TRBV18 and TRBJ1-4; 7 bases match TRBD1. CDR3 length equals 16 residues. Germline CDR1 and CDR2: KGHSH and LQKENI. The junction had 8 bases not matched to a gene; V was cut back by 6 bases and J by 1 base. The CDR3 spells CASSRDRFETNEKLFF. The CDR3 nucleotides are TGTGCCAGCTCGCGGGACAGATTTGAAACTAATGAAAAACTGTTTTTT.

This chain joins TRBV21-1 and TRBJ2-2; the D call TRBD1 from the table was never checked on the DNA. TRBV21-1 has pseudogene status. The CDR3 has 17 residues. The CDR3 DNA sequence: TGTGCCAGCAGCAAAGTGGGGACAGGGCTGTACACCGGGGAGCTGTTTTTT. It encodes CASSKVGTGLYTGELFF.

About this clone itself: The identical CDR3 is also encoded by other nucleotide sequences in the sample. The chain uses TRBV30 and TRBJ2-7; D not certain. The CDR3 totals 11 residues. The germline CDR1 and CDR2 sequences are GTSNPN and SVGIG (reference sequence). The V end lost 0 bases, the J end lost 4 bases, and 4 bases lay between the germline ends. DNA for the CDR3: TGTGCCTGGAGTGTAAAGTACGAGCAGTACTTC. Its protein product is CAWSVKYEQYF.

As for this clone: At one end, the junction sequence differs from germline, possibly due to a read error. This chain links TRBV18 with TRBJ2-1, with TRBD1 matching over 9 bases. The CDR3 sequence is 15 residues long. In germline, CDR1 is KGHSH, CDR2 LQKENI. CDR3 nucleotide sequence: TGTGCCAGCTCGCCACAGGGGGCCCTCTGGAATGAGCAGTTCTTC. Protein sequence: CASSPQGALWNEQFF.

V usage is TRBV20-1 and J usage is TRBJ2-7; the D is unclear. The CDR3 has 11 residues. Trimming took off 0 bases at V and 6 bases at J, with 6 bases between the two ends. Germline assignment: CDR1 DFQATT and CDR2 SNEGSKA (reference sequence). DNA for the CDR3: TGCAGTGCTAGAGATTTGGCCGAGCAGTACTTC. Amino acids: CSARDLAEQYF.

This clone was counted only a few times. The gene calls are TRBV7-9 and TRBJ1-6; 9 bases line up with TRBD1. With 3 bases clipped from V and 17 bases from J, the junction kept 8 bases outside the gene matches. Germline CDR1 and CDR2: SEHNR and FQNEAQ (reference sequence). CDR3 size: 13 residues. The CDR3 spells CASSFPGQGQVHF. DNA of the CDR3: TGTGCCAGCAGCTTCCCGGGACAGGGACAAGTCCACTTT.